Presented here are 27 T cell receptor beta chains from one specimen sequenced in a study of shared clonotypes between healthy human individuals. Terminally differentiated effector memory CD45RA+ cells were left out of the naive CD8 fraction, which was CD45RO-negative and positively selected for CCR7. Profiled with immunoSEQ multiplex PCR; TCRdb holds only in-frame clones, not every one. The data show approximately 1.9 million clones, 90% to 95% seen once. Sequencing input: naive CD8+ T cells from PBMCs. The receptors originated from a man younger than 35 in good health. Some clones in this sample may be carry-over from other donors' samples.

The chain combines TRBV5-5 with TRBJ2-7, with D possibly being TRBD2 (5 bases). The CDR3 is 16 amino acids. V was pared by 1 base and J by 0 bases, with 14 bases between. Germline-derived CDR1 and CDR2 are SGHKS and YYEKEE (reference sequence). The CDR3: CASSLMPGGGSYEQYF. The CDR3 DNA sequence: TGTGCCAGCAGCTTGATGCCAGGAGGTGGCTCCTACGAGCAGTACTTC.

The V and J genes are TRBV7-9 and TRBJ2-3; 8 bases agree with TRBD1. CDR3 size: 15 residues. Germline CDR1 and CDR2: SEHNR and FQNEAQ (reference sequence). V lost 6 bases and J lost 1; bases outside the gene matches: 6. CDR3 amino acids: CASRYVRGRTDTQYF. CDR3 sequence (DNA): TGTGCCAGCAGGTATGTCAGGGGGCGCACAGATACGCAGTATTTT.

As concerns this clone: This sample also contains other DNA sequences that code for the same CDR3. The chain uses TRBV11-2 and TRBJ2-7; D call uncertain. This CDR3 is 12 amino acids long. V lost 5 bases and J lost 4, with 9 bases in between. CDR1 is SGHAT, CDR2 FQNNGV, per germline. The CDR3 loop reads CASSLGRYEQYF. As DNA, the CDR3 is TGTGCCAGCAGCCTTGGGCGGTACGAGCAGTACTTC.

CDR3 protein: CASSLWRNTEAFF. The CDR3 bases are TGTGCCAGCAGTTTATGGCGAAACACTGAAGCTTTCTTT. The chain links TRBV27 to TRBJ1-1; D uncertain. This CDR3 has 13 amino acids. Germline loops: CDR1 MNHEY, CDR2 SMNVEV (reference sequence). Trimming stripped 1 base from V and 2 bases from J, with 5 bases between.

This chain connects TRBV7-6 to TRBJ1-4; D not resolved. The CDR3 contains 14 residues. Trimming cost V 1 base and J 4 bases, with 7 bases left between them. Germline CDR1 SGHVS, CDR2 FNYEAQ. The CDR3, as DNA: TGTGCCAGCAGCTTAGGGGTCGTTAATGAAAAACTGTTTTTT. This codes for CASSLGVVNEKLFF.

This clone was seen just once. This chain joins TRBV6-1 and TRBJ2-2; TRBD1 aligns across 8 bases. Germline V gene data show CDR1 as MNHNS and CDR2 as SASEGT. V lost 5 bases, J lost 4 bases, and 6 bases stayed unmatched. The CDR3 runs to 15 residues. For the CDR3, the DNA is TGTGCCAGCAGTATCCACAGGGGGGTCACCGGGGAGCTGTTTTTT. This translates into CASSIHRGVTGELFF.

The chain recombines TRBV6-1 with TRBJ1-1; D not resolved. The CDR3 loop spans 14 amino acids. V was trimmed by 5 bases and J by 0 bases, leaving 10 bases between them. Germline CDR1 and CDR2: MNHNS and SASEGT. The DNA for the CDR3 is TGTGCCAGCAGTTCCGGACGGTTGAACACTGAAGCTTTCTTT. It specifies CASSSGRLNTEAFF.

The chain uses TRBV27 and TRBJ1-1; D is undetermined. V was clipped by 6 bases and J by 4 bases, with 24 bases between them. Germline lookup yields CDR1 MNHEY and CDR2 SMNVEV (reference sequence). This CDR3 spans 17 amino acids. CDR3 bases: TGTGCCAGCAGCACGCTCGGTTACCGGCACGGATCCACTGAAGCTTTCTTT. Encoded protein: CASSTLGYRHGSTEAFF.

The rearrangement joins TRBV7-3 to TRBJ2-2, with a tentative D call TRBD1 (6 bases). The CDR3 has 14 amino acids. CDR1 and CDR2 (germline): SGHTA, FQGTGA. V was shortened by 3 bases and J by 3 bases, with 8 bases between the two germline ends. This CDR3 is CASSLGHYTGELFF. The CDR3 DNA reads TGTGCCAGCAGCTTGGGACACTACACCGGGGAGCTGTTTTTT. Looking up the rest from reference TRBV7-3 and TRBJ2-2 gives the full variable domain: GAGVSQTPSNKVTEKGKYVELRCDPISGHTALYWYRQSLGQGPEFLIYFQGTGAADDSGLPNDRFFAVRPEGSVSTLKIQRTERGDSAVYLCASSLGHYTGELFFGEGSRLTVL.

As concerns this clone: Other DNA sequences in this specimen translate into the identical CDR3. J is TRBJ1-5 and V is TRBV27; possible D gene TRBD1, 5 bases. CDR3 length equals 14 residues. In germline, CDR1 is MNHEY, CDR2 SMNVEV (reference sequence). V lost 6 bases and J 0 bases, leaving 9 bases between the germline ends. The CDR3 DNA reads TGTGCCAGCAGCCTCAGGGATAGCAATCAGCCCCAGCATTTT. As protein: CASSLRDSNQPQHF.

This chain uses TRBV2 with TRBJ1-1; D perhaps matches TRBD1 (5 bases). The CDR3 sequence is 15 residues long. Germline loops: CDR1 SNHLY, CDR2 FYNNEI. Trimming cost V 1 base and J 5 bases, with 14 bases left between them. The CDR3 reads CASSEVPGGETEAFF. DNA for the CDR3: TGTGCCAGCAGTGAAGTCCCCGGGGGTGAAACTGAAGCTTTCTTT.

This chain joins TRBV9 and TRBJ2-1; a weak D match, TRBD2 (6 bases). Trimming cost V 4 bases and J 7 bases, with 18 bases left between them. Germline V gene sequence: CDR1 SGDLS, CDR2 YYNGEE. The CDR3 is 15 residues long. The CDR3 is CASSPGGITLNEQFF. CDR3 sequence (DNA): TGTGCCAGCAGCCCCGGGGGAATCACGTTGAATGAGCAGTTCTTC.

The V gene is TRBV2, the J gene TRBJ1-1; D is ambiguous. CDR3 length: 14 residues. The V and J ends lost 4 bases and 1 base respectively, with 10 bases between them. The germline V gene has CDR1 SNHLY and CDR2 FYNNEI. The CDR3 bases are TGTGCCAGCAGTGTGAGTGGGTGGAACACTGAAGCTTTCTTT. Protein sequence: CASSVSGWNTEAFF.

The CDR3 region is CASSPGREDYGYTF. The CDR3 DNA sequence: TGTGCCAGCAGCCCCGGCAGGGAGGACTATGGCTACACCTTC. V gene TRBV9 combines with J gene TRBJ1-2, with D perhaps matching TRBD1 (5 bases). The CDR3 runs to 14 residues. The germline V gene encodes CDR1 SGDLS and CDR2 YYNGEE. Trimming stripped 4 bases from V and 3 bases from J, with 13 bases between. Full variable domain (missing parts from reference TRBV9 and TRBJ1-2): DSGVTQTPKHLITATGQRVTLRCSPRSGDLSVYWYQQSLDQGLQFLIQYYNGEERAKGNILERFSAQQFPDLHSELNLSSLELGDSALYFCASSPGREDYGYTFGSGTRLTVV.

The chain uses TRBV19 and TRBJ2-3, with 8 bases fitting TRBD2. With 5 bases clipped from V and 5 bases from J, the junction kept 12 bases outside the gene matches. The CDR3 runs 16 residues. The germline V gene has CDR1 LNHDA and CDR2 SQIVND (reference sequence). The CDR3 DNA sequence: TGTGCCAGTAGTTCACGTACGGGACTAGTAAGAGATACGCAGTATTTT. Translation gives CASSSRTGLVRDTQYF.

This chain uses TRBV11-2 with TRBJ1-4; D is ambiguous. Trimming left V 1 base short and J 8 bases short, with 8 bases between. The CDR3 sequence is 13 residues long. Germline-derived CDR1 and CDR2 are SGHAT and FQNNGV. The CDR3 here is CASSLVLGEKLFF. DNA of the CDR3: TGTGCCAGCAGCTTAGTGTTAGGGGAAAAACTGTTTTTT.

This sequence joins TRBV7-3 and TRBJ2-3; D gene unclear. The CDR3 has 13 residues. V lost 4 bases and J lost 5, with 10 bases in between. Germline V gives CDR1 SGHTA, CDR2 FQGTGA. The CDR3 bases are TGTGCCAGCAGCTCATCCCCGGGAGATACGCAGTATTTT. As protein: CASSSSPGDTQYF.

The chain has TRBV5-6 and TRBJ2-5, with no clear D. The end of the DNA aligns better with TRBJ2-7, so the J call may be wrong. CDR1 is SGHDT, CDR2 YYEEEE, per germline. There are 13 residues in the CDR3. The CDR3: CASSYDGPREQYF. The CDR3 bases are TGTGCCAGCAGCTACGACGGACCCCGCGAGCAGTACTTC.

The chain uses TRBV27 and TRBJ2-2; no reliable D call. V was cut by 3 bases and J by 2 bases, with 7 bases left in between. The CDR3 length is 14 residues. Germline loops: CDR1 MNHEY, CDR2 SMNVEV (reference sequence). This CDR3 is CASSFHINTGELFF. Here the CDR3 DNA reads TGTGCCAGCAGTTTTCATATTAACACCGGGGAGCTGTTTTTT.

The DNA of the CDR3 is TGTGCCACTGGACAGGGGATAAGGAACACTGAAGCTTTCTTT. Translation: CATGQGIRNTEAFF. This rearrangement joins TRBV2 to TRBJ1-1, with 9 positions matching TRBD1. The germline V gene encodes CDR1 SNHLY and CDR2 FYNNEI. Trimming at V came to 10 bases and at J to 1 base, leaving 7 bases not matched to a gene. The CDR3 spans 14 residues.

J is TRBJ2-3 and V is TRBV6-1, with D hard to call. The CDR3 extends over 15 amino acids. CDR1 MNHNS and CDR2 SASEGT come from the germline V gene. Trimming removed 8 bases at V and 0 bases at J, with 15 bases between. The CDR3 protein is CASDPWITSTDTQYF. CDR3 DNA sequence: TGTGCCAGCGACCCCTGGATAACTAGCACAGATACGCAGTATTTT.

The chain has TRBV5-4 and TRBJ2-1; no reliable D call. This CDR3 comprises 13 residues. V shed 0 bases and J shed 10 bases, with 11 bases lying between them. Per germline, CDR1 SGHNT and CDR2 YYREEE (reference sequence). The CDR3: CASSLAPPVEQFF. The CDR3 DNA follows: TGTGCCAGCAGCTTGGCCCCCCCGGTAGAGCAGTTCTTC. Together with reference TRBV5-4 and TRBJ2-1, the CDR3 gives the full variable domain: ETGVTQSPTHLIKTRGQQVTLRCSSQSGHNTVSWYQQALGQGPQFIFQYYREEENGRGNFPPRFSGLQFPNYSSELNVNALELDDSALYLCASSLAPPVEQFFGPGTRLTVL.

V usage is TRBV4-1 and J usage is TRBJ2-1; D unclear. V shed 0 bases and J shed 2 bases, with 11 bases lying between them. Germline assignment: CDR1 MGHRA and CDR2 YSYEKL. The CDR3 is made up of 16 amino acids. The CDR3 DNA reads TGCGCCAGCAGCCAAGATATTGCCAACCCCTACAATGAGCAGTTCTTC. Translated, it gives CASSQDIANPYNEQFF.

This rearrangement joins TRBV28 to TRBJ2-3; D is possibly TRBD1 or TRBD2 (5 bases each). Germline-derived CDR1 and CDR2 are MDHEN and SYDVKM. V was shortened by 2 bases and J by 2 bases, with 29 bases between the two germline ends. This CDR3 spans 21 amino acids. CDR3 region: CASSLGAVSLGERRFTDTQYF. Here the CDR3 DNA reads TGTGCCAGCAGTTTAGGTGCCGTTTCTTTGGGGGAGAGGAGATTCACAGATACGCAGTATTTT.

As for this clone: The same CDR3 is also encoded by other DNA sequences in this sample. J is TRBJ2-4 and V is TRBV27, with 10 bases aligning to TRBD2. The CDR3 runs 17 residues. V lost 4 bases to trimming and J lost 0 bases; unmatched junction nucleotides: 6. The germline gives CDR1 MNHEY, CDR2 SMNVEV (reference sequence). CDR3 region: CASSSRTSGLAKNIQYF. For the CDR3, the DNA is TGTGCCAGCAGTTCGCGGACTAGCGGACTAGCCAAAAACATTCAGTACTTC.

CDR3 in DNA: TGTGCCAGCAGCGGTAGCGGGAGTAGTCTCAATGAGCAGTTCTTC. It encodes CASSGSGSSLNEQFF. V and J are TRBV11-2 and TRBJ2-1; 9 bases are shared with TRBD2. CDR1 is SGHAT, CDR2 FQNNGV, per germline. V lost 5 bases to trimming and J lost 6 bases; unmatched junction nucleotides: 8. The CDR3 has 15 amino acids.

The V gene is TRBV5-6, the J gene TRBJ2-1; D uncertain. Per germline, CDR1 SGHDT and CDR2 YYEEEE. The CDR3 sequence is 15 residues long. With 3 bases removed from V and 4 bases from J, the gap between germline ends came to 14 bases. The CDR3 is CASSSVRGDYNEQFF. The CDR3 DNA is TGTGCCAGCAGCTCCGTACGTGGGGATTACAATGAGCAGTTCTTC.